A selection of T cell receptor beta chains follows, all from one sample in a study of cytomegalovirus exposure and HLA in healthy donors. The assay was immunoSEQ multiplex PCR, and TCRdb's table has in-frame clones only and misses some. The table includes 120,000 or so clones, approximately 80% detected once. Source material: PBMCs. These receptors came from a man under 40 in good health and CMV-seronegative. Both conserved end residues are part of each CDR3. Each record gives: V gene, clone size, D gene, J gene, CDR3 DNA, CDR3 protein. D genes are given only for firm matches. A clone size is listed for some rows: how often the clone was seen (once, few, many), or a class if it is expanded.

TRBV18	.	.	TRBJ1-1	TGTGCCAGCTCCCCAACGGGGGGGCGGAACACTGAAGCTTTCTTT	CASSPTGGRNTEAFF
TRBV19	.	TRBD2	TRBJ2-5	TGTGCCAGTAGTATATTCGGGGGGGGTCAAGAGACCCAGTACTTC	CASSIFGGGQETQYF
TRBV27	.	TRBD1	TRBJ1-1	TGTGCCAGCAGTTTTTATGGACAGGGGAACACTGAAGCTTTCTTT	CASSFYGQGNTEAFF
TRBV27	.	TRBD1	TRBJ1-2	TGTGCCACCGCGGACAGGGGGCGAGTTGGCTACACCTTC	CATADRGRVGYTF
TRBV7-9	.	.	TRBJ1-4	TGTGCCACACGGGGGGAAAAACTGTTTTTT	CATRGEKLFF
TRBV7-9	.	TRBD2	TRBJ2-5	TGTGCCAGCAGCTTAGATTTCTCGGGAGGGCCGATCGACTTC	CASSLDFSGGPIDF
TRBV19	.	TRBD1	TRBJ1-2	TGTGCCACCCGGGACAGGGGCCTCTATGGCTACACCTTC	CATRDRGLYGYTF
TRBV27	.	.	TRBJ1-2	TGTGCCAGCAGTTCCTTTACCATTACAGGGTCGGCTGGCTACACCTTC	CASSSFTITGSAGYTF
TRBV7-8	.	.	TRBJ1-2	TGTGCCAGCAGCTTAGCCGGCAGGGATGGCTACACCTTC	CASSLAGRDGYTF
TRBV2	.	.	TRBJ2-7	TGTGCCAGCAGCGTCCTACAGGGGGGGCCGGGGGAGCAGTACTTC	CASSVLQGGPGEQYF
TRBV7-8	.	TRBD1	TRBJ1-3	TGTGCCAGCAGCTTGACAGGGTACGGAAACACCATATATTTT	CASSLTGYGNTIYF
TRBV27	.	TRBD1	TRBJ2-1	TGTGCCAGCAGTCTACAGGGGTCAGTAGGGGAGCAGTTCTTC	CASSLQGSVGEQFF
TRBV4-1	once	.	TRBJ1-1	TGCGCCAGCAGCCACGGCAGGTTCACTGAAGCTTTCTTT	CASSHGRFTEAFF
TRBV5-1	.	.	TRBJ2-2	TGCGCCAGTTCTCCGGCGGGGTCGAGCACCGGGGAGCTGTTTTTT	CASSPAGSSTGELFF